A selection of T cell receptor beta chains follows, all from one sample in a study of blood T cell repertoires in COVID-19. Sequencing was performed with immunoSEQ multiplex PCR; in TCRdb, only in-frame clones are kept and a portion is missing. Among 130,000 or so clones listed, more than 75% were seen once. Sequencing was done on a sample of peripheral blood. The receptors shown here come from a human donor in a cohort sampled during active COVID-19. Both conserved end residues are part of each CDR3. D genes are given only for firm matches. Clone sizes are given selectively: once, few, many, or a class where the clone is expanded.

j_call d_call v_call clone_size cdr3_nt cdr3_aa
TRBJ2-5 TRBD2 TRBV6-5 - TGTGCCAGCAGGGCGGGACTAGCGGAACAAGAGACCCAGTACTTC CASRAGLAEQETQYF
TRBJ2-7 TRBD1 TRBV5-1 - TGCGCCAGCAGCTTACGGGACAGGTTTACCGTAGTCGCCTACGAGCAGTACTTC CASSLRDRFTVVAYEQYF
TRBJ2-1 - TRBV5-1 - TGCGCCAGCAGCTTGGAGTCGGATGAGCAGTTCTTC CASSLESDEQFF
TRBJ2-5 - TRBV4-1 - TGCGCCAGCAGCCATGGGGGCGTCAGTCAAGAGACCCAGTACTTC CASSHGGVSQETQYF
TRBJ2-3 - TRBV7-2 once TGTGCCAGCAGCTTAGGGGACTGGAGCACAGATACGCAGTATTTT CASSLGDWSTDTQYF
TRBJ2-5 TRBD2 TRBV7-7 once TGTGCTAGCAGCACCGGGACTAGCGGACAAGAGACCCAGTACTTC CASSTGTSGQETQYF
TRBJ1-4 - TRBV4-2 - TGTGCCAGCAGACCCATCCAACAGGGATCTAATGAAAAACTGTTTTTT CASRPIQQGSNEKLFF
TRBJ2-2 TRBD1 TRBV2 - TGTGCCAGAGGGGACAGGGAGAACACCGGGGAGCTGTTTTTT CARGDRENTGELFF
TRBJ1-3 TRBD1 TRBV7-9 - TGTGCCAGCACCGATCTAGGGGGCGCGTTTGGAAACACCATATATTTT CASTDLGGAFGNTIYF
TRBJ2-1 - TRBV28 few TGTGCCAGCAGTTTAGTAAGGACGGGAACAAATGAGCAGTTCTTC CASSLVRTGTNEQFF
TRBJ2-7 - TRBV4-1 few TGCGCCAGCAGCCCTGAGACACTGTTGCCCTACGAGCAGTACTTC CASSPETLLPYEQYF
TRBJ2-3 - TRBV6-5 few TGTGCCAGCAGTTACAGGGGGTCTGATACGCAGTATTTT CASSYRGSDTQYF
TRBJ2-5 TRBD2 TRBV5-1 - TGCGCCAGCAGCTTGGCGGTAGCGGGGGGACAAGAGACCCAGTACTTC CASSLAVAGGQETQYF
TRBJ2-2 - TRBV10-2 - TGCGCCAGCAGTGAGGGTGCGGGGGCCACCGGGGAGCTGTTTTTT CASSEGAGATGELFF
TRBJ1-2 - TRBV10-3 - TGTGCCATCTCTAGTAACAGGGCTCTAAAGTTCTATGGCTACACCTTC CAISSNRALKFYGYTF
TRBJ2-7 - TRBV19 - TGTGCCAGTAGTAGCGGTCTCTCCTACGAGCAGTACTTC CASSSGLSYEQYF
TRBJ2-3 TRBD2 TRBV5-4 - TGTGCCAGCAGCTTGCCTAGCGGGGGGAATACGCAGTATTTT CASSLPSGGNTQYF
TRBJ2-1 - TRBV2 - TGTGCCAGCAGTGGCGGGACTCGAGTTAGCAATGAGCAGTTCTTC CASSGGTRVSNEQFF
TRBJ2-6 TRBD2 TRBV19 - TGTGCCAGTAGTAGGGCCGGGACTAGCTTGTCTGGGGCCAACGTCCTGACTTTC CASSRAGTSLSGANVLTF
TRBJ2-7 - TRBV2 - TGTGCCAGCGGAACTGACAGTACCTACGAGCAGTACTTC CASGTDSTYEQYF
TRBJ1-2 TRBD1 TRBV6-5 - TGTGCCAGCAGTTCGGGCAGGGGGCAAGGCTACACCTTC CASSSGRGQGYTF
TRBJ2-5 TRBD2 TRBV9 - TGTGCCAGCAGCCTAGACGGGCTAGCGGGAGGAGAGACCCAGTACTTC CASSLDGLAGGETQYF
TRBJ2-7 TRBD1 TRBV28 - TGTGCCAGCAGTTCCCCGGGACAGGGTTCCTACGAGCAGTACTTC CASSSPGQGSYEQYF
TRBJ1-1 - TRBV3-1/TRBV3-2 - TGTGCCAGCAGCCAAGTTAGTCTGAACACTGAAGCTTTCTTT CASSQVSLNTEAFF
TRBJ1-2 TRBD1 TRBV5-1 once TGCGCCAGCAGCGGGACAGGAGGTAACTATGGCTACACCTTC CASSGTGGNYGYTF
TRBJ2-3 TRBD2 TRBV10-1 - TGCGCCAGCAGACCGGGACTAGGGGTGGATACGCAGTATTTT CASRPGLGVDTQYF
TRBJ2-7 - TRBV28 once TGTGCCAGCAGGCCCGGTGGGGCGGGGGAGCAGTACTTC CASRPGGAGEQYF
TRBJ2-7 - TRBV7-9 - TGTGCCAGCAGCTTAGCGGGGGCCACCTACGAGCAGTACTTC CASSLAGATYEQYF
TRBJ1-1 TRBD1 TRBV5-4 - TGTGCCAGCAGCCCAGGACAGGGACATTACACTGAAGCTTTCTTT CASSPGQGHYTEAFF
TRBJ2-7 - TRBV7-6 - TGTGCCAGCAGCTTAGGCAGATCCTACGAGCAGTACTTC CASSLGRSYEQYF
TRBJ1-1 - TRBV2 few TGTGCCAGCAGTTCGTTTACACAAGCTTTCTTT CASSSFTQAFF
TRBJ2-2 - TRBV5-1 few TGCGCCAGCAGCTCACTACAGGGCACCGGGGAGCTGTTTTTT CASSSLQGTGELFF
TRBJ2-5 - TRBV5-6 - TGTGCCAGCAGCCCCGGACAGCAAGAGACCCAGTACTTC CASSPGQQETQYF
TRBJ2-7 TRBD2 TRBV4-1 few TGCGCCAGCAGCCTTACCCGGAGCGGGAGGGCCGGGTACGAGCAGTACTTC CASSLTRSGRAGYEQYF
TRBJ1-6 TRBD1 TRBV11-2 - TGTGCCAGCAGCTCACAGGGGATTTCCTATAATTCACCCCTCCACTTT CASSSQGISYNSPLHF
TRBJ2-1 - TRBV27 - TGTGCCAGCAGTTTATCCGGACACAACTCCTACAATGAGCAGTTCTTC CASSLSGHNSYNEQFF
TRBJ1-2 - TRBV6-6 - TGTGCCAGGTCGTCGGGTAGTAACTATGGCTACACCTTC CARSSGSNYGYTF
TRBJ2-5 - TRBV5-4 once TGTGCCAGCAGCGAAGGCGGGACTTTAGAAGAGACCCAGTACTTC CASSEGGTLEETQYF
TRBJ2-7 TRBD1 TRBV7-2 - TGTGCCAGCAGCTTAGGCAGGGGGTCCTACGAGCAGTACTTC CASSLGRGSYEQYF
TRBJ1-5 TRBD1 TRBV5-5 few TGTGCCAGCAGCCCCTCCGGGACAGGGAGCAATCAGCCCCAGCATTTT CASSPSGTGSNQPQHF